Below, 29 T cell receptor delta chains from the same sample are listed, as sequenced in a study of γδ T cells in repeated Plasmodium falciparum infection. Vgamma9/Vdelta2+ and Vdelta2-negative gammadelta T cells were flow-sorted from PBMC for bulk sequencing. TCRdb re-called clones from the multiplex PCR reads via CATT. The table includes some 51,000 delta-chain clones, roughly 2% detected once. Sample: gamma-delta T cells from blood. Receptors originate from a pool of human donors (malaria-infected and uninfected, not separated).

This clone was observed a few times. This likely came from a read error, as a far larger clone is one base away. The same CDR3 also results from other DNA sequences found in this sample. The J gene was not called, though the V gene is TRDV1; TRDD3 is taken as the D call from the table, unchecked against the DNA. The CDR3 covers 20 residues. Germline V gene sequence: CDR1 TSWWSYY, CDR2 QGS. The CDR3 DNA reads as TGTGCTCTTGGGGAACTATGGATCAGGCGGGGATACAAGTACACCGATAAGCTCATCTTT. This gives the protein CALGELWIRRGYKYTDKLIF.

A remark on this clone: This DNA's translation differs at residue 19 from TCRdb's protein, which comes from a much larger clone; a read error is likely, and the protein shown is translated from the DNA. CDR3 nucleotides: TGTGCTCTTGGGGAACTTAATAGGGCCTTCCTAAAACGCGGGGGAGCCCCCTCCGGTAAACTCATCTTT. Protein sequence: CALGELNRAFLKRGGAPSGKLIF. This chain connects TRDV1 to TRDJ1; 8 bases are shared with TRDD2. Here the J gene came from matching the DNA to germline, since TCRdb omits it. The junction had 31 bases not matched to a gene; V was cut back by 0 bases and J by 7 bases. Germline lookup yields CDR1 TSWWSYY and CDR2 QGS. The CDR3 is 23 residues long.

This clone was seen a handful of times. This DNA's translation and the protein TCRdb lists, from a much larger clone, do not match at residue 13, likely due to a read error; the protein shown is translated from the DNA. The chain couples TRDV1 to TRDJ1, with 8 bases aligning to TRDD2. In the absence of a J gene in TCRdb, the DNA was matched to germline to assign it here. Trimming removed 4 bases from V and 2 bases from J; junction bases left unmatched: 30. The CDR3 is 23 residues long. Germline V gene lookup returns CDR1 TSWWSYY and CDR2 QGS. CDR3 sequence reads: CALGVPPLFLRGRGRDRTDKLIF. The CDR3 nucleotides read TGTGCTCTTGGGGTCCCTCCCCTCTTCCTACGTGGCCGGGGGAGAGACAGAACCGATAAACTCATCTTT.

There are many counts of this clone. V gene TRDV1 combines with J gene TRDJ1; perhaps TRDD2 as D (5 bases). No J gene was available from TCRdb, and it was assigned here by a germline match of the DNA. The germline V gene encodes CDR1 TSWWSYY and CDR2 QGS. The CDR3 runs 16 residues. Trimming cost V 2 bases and J 0 bases, with 13 bases left between them. The DNA for the CDR3 is TGTGCTCTTGGGGAATGGGTCTTCCCGGACACCGATAAACTCATCTTT. Protein: CALGEWVFPDTDKLIF.

As regards this clone: For this DNA, TCRdb reports the protein of a much larger clone, which diverges at residue 9, most likely from a read error; the protein presented here is translated directly from the DNA. The chain combines TRDV2 with TRDJ1; no clear D gene. TCRdb carries no J gene annotation; the J gene was assigned here by matching the DNA with germline. This CDR3 is built from 14 residues. Germline V lookup: CDR1 GEAIGNYY, CDR2 EKD. The V end lost 2 bases, the J end lost 4 bases, and 13 bases lay between the germline ends. CDR3 coding DNA: TGTGCCTGTGACAAGGTAGGGGTCGGCGATAAACTCATCTTT. Residues: CACDKVGVGDKLIF.

A few counts support this clone. TCRdb has a much larger clone's protein, which differs at residue 13 from the translation of this DNA, likely because of a read error; what is shown is the protein translated from the DNA. The chain recombines TRDV1 with TRDJ2, with 8 bases fitting TRDD3. TCRdb supplies no J gene; here it was assigned by aligning the nucleotide sequence to germline. Germline V CDR1 and CDR2: TSWWSYY, QGS. The CDR3 is 20 residues long. Trimming removed 0 bases from V and 8 bases from J; junction bases left unmatched: 20. The CDR3 spells CALGELPFPYWGVLEAQLFF. The CDR3 bases are TGTGCTCTTGGGGAACTACCGTTCCCGTACTGGGGGGTACTTGAGGCACAACTCTTCTTT.

A remark on this clone: A far larger clone differs by one base, so this is likely a read error. Other nucleotide sequences in the sample specify the same CDR3. For the V gene the call is TRDV1; the J gene has no call; TRDD3 was called by the table and not checked on the DNA. Germline loops: CDR1 TSWWSYY, CDR2 QGS. This CDR3 is 22 amino acids long. The CDR3 sequence is CALGELVGSLYWGSPYTDKLIF. The CDR3 DNA is TGTGCTCTTGGGGAACTCGTTGGCTCATTGTACTGGGGGAGCCCGTACACCGATAAGCTCATCTTT.

This clone was counted only a few times. A read error is the likely source, as a far larger clone sits one nucleotide away. The same CDR3 is also encoded by other DNA sequences in this sample. This rearrangement joins TRDV3 to TRDJ1; D is unresolved. This CDR3 has 23 amino acids. CDR1 TVYSNPD and CDR2 GDNSRS come from the germline V gene (reference sequence). The DNA of the CDR3 is TGTGCGAGACGAGAACTGCAGCCTTACCCCATCCCCCTCAAAGCCCCGTACACCGATAAACTCATCTTT. Amino acids: CARRELQPYPIPLKAPYTDKLIF.

This clone was seen many times. This is likely an artifact of a read error, given a far larger clone one base away. This specimen includes other DNA sequences encoding the same CDR3. For the CDR3, the DNA is TGCGCTCTTGGGGATCCTCTTCTATCCAGCTGGGGGATACGCGGTCTTGGTAAACTCATCTTT. Translating gives CALGDPLLSSWGIRGLGKLIF. J is TRDJ1 and V is TRDV1; 12 positions agree with TRDD3. The J gene was not available in TCRdb and was assigned here by matching the DNA to germline segments. The CDR3 spans 21 residues. Germline lookup yields CDR1 TSWWSYY and CDR2 QGS.

Ten or more counts support this clone. A read error likely explains this, since a far larger clone differs by one base. Within the sample, other DNA sequences also encode this same CDR3. CDR3 sequence (DNA): TGTGCTCTTGGGGAGGCGGTAGGAACGGTCAAAACTCCGTACTGGGGGATACGCACCGATAAACTCATCTTT. Its translation: CALGEAVGTVKTPYWGIRTDKLIF. The chain carries TRDV1 and TRDJ1, with TRDD3 matching over 13 bases. TCRdb supplies no J gene; here it was assigned by aligning the nucleotide sequence to germline. V lost 3 bases to trimming and J lost 1 base; unmatched junction nucleotides: 26. This CDR3 region has 24 residues. CDR1 and CDR2 (germline): TSWWSYY, QGS.

This clone was counted a few times. Only one base separates this from a far larger clonotype, so it likely reflects a read error. The sample carries other DNA sequences with the same CDR3. This chain links TRDV1 with TRDJ1, with TRDD3 matching over 12 bases. The length of the CDR3 is 24 residues. Germline V gene lookup returns CDR1 TSWWSYY and CDR2 QGS. CDR3 sequence reads: CALGERTPYRPLYWGILYTDKLIF. CDR3 sequence (DNA): TGTGCTCTTGGGGAAAGGACCCCTTACCGGCCCTTGTACTGGGGGATACTCTACACCGATAAGCTCATCTTT.

Ten or more counts support this clone. The chain joins TRAV38-2/DV8 to TRDJ1; 11 bases agree with TRDD3. The CDR3 covers 26 residues. Trimming removed 0 bases from V and 2 bases from J; junction bases left unmatched: 33. Germline values: CDR1 TSESDYY, CDR2 QEAYKQQN. The CDR3 loop reads CAYRSVIYSLRWGILRWRTGTDKLIF. CDR3 sequence (DNA): TGTGCTTATAGGAGCGTGATTTATTCCCTCCGCTGGGGGATACTAAGGTGGAGAACAGGAACCGATAAACTCATCTTT.

This clone appeared a few times. The amino acid sequence in TCRdb belongs to a much larger clone and departs from this DNA's translation at residue 10, likely a sequencing read error; the sequence shown is translated from the DNA. The V gene is TRDV3, the J gene TRDJ1; TRDD2 matches 7 bases. No J gene is reported in TCRdb; it was inferred here by comparing the DNA with germline. The CDR3 spans 23 residues. V lost 2 bases and J lost 0; bases outside the gene matches: 33. CDR1 is TVYSNPD, CDR2 GDNSRS, per germline (reference sequence). CDR3 sequence (DNA): TGTGCCTTTCCCATTCCTACGATCTCGGTGAAGCATAGATACCGCATGTACACCGATAAACTCATCTTT. It translates to CAFPIPTISVKHRYRMYTDKLIF.

As concerns this clone: TCRdb shows a much larger clone's protein in place of this DNA's translation, and the two differ at residue 10, likely through a read error; the protein shown is translated from the DNA. The V gene is TRDV1, the J gene TRDJ1, with D possibly being TRDD3 (5 bases). Since TCRdb gives no J gene, matching the DNA to germline was used here to assign it. The CDR3 contains 23 residues. Trimming pared 1 base from V and 0 bases from J, leaving 33 bases between. Germline V gene lookup returns CDR1 TSWWSYY and CDR2 QGS. As DNA, the CDR3 is TGTGCTCTTGGGGAACCCCATCACCTTTCTACAAGTACTGGTCGAAAATACACCGATAAACTCATCTTT. This codes for CALGEPHHLSTSTGRKYTDKLIF.

This clone was found a few times. For this DNA, TCRdb reports the protein of a much larger clone, which diverges at residue 15, most likely from a read error; the protein presented here is translated directly from the DNA. The CDR3 nucleotides read TGTGCCTTTAGGATTGTTACTACTTCCTTTTCGTACTGGGGGACACGCGTTAAGAATACCGATAAACTCATCTTT. Its protein is CAFRIVTTSFSYWGTRVKNTDKLIF. The chain employs TRDV3 and TRDJ1; TRDD3 matches 9 bases. No J gene is reported in TCRdb; it was inferred here by comparing the DNA with germline. Unmatched junction bases numbered 37, after V lost 0 bases and J lost 2 bases. The CDR3 loop spans 25 amino acids. The germline V gene has CDR1 TVYSNPD and CDR2 GDNSRS (reference sequence).

This clone has ten or more counts. Since a far larger clone is one base different, this is likely a read error. The rearrangement links TRDV1 to TRDJ1; TRDD3 matches at 12 bases. CDR3 length: 22 residues. CDR1 and CDR2 from the germline V gene are TSWWSYY and QGS. With 0 bases clipped from V and 0 bases from J, the junction kept 17 bases outside the gene matches. CDR3 nucleotides: TGTGCTCTTGGGGAACTCCGCCCTCATCTACTGGGGGATACCATATACACCGATAAACTCATCTTT. Translated: CALGELRPHLLGDTIYTDKLIF.

This clone occurred a few times. One base separates it from a far larger clone, so it is likely a read error. Other DNA sequences in this sample translate to the same CDR3. This chain connects TRDV1 to TRDJ1, with unresolved D. V lost 6 bases to trimming and J lost 7 bases, with 18 bases between them. Per germline, CDR1 TSWWSYY and CDR2 QGS. The CDR3 is 14 residues long. CDR3 loop: CALGGFPFSGKLIF. CDR3 coding DNA: TGTGCTCTTGGAGGGTTTCCCTTTAGCGGTAAACTCATCTTT.

This clone was seen a handful of times. This likely reflects a read error, since a far larger clone is one base away. Other DNA sequences in this sample translate to the same CDR3. This chain uses TRDV3 with TRDJ1, with D perhaps TRDD3 (6 bases). In the absence of a J gene in TCRdb, the DNA was matched to germline to assign it here. Per germline, CDR1 TVYSNPD and CDR2 GDNSRS (reference sequence). The V end was cut by 4 bases, the J end by 0 bases, with 36 bases between. The CDR3 totals 21 residues. The CDR3 here is CAWGGLTILGDKGADTDKLIF. The CDR3 DNA sequence: TGTGCCTGGGGGGGTCTTACCATACTGGGAGATAAGGGTGCGGACACCGATAAACTCATCTTT.

This clone was counted ten times or more. The TCRdb protein comes from a much larger clone and disagrees with this DNA's translation at residue 14, likely due to a read error; the protein given here is derived from the DNA. The chain combines TRDV2 with TRDJ1, with TRDD3 matching over 10 bases. The J gene is absent in TCRdb and was assigned here via DNA matching to germline. The CDR3 consists of 19 residues. Germline trimming cut 3 bases from V and 3 bases from J; bases unmatched to any gene: 18. Per the germline V gene, CDR1 is GEAIGNYY and CDR2 is EKD. The DNA for the CDR3 is TGTGCCTGTGACTCAATGCCCGGTACTGGGGGATCCAACGCCGATAAACTCATCTTT. It yields the protein CACDSMPGTGGSNADKLIF.

Worth noting for this clone: This DNA's translation differs at residue 18 from TCRdb's protein, which comes from a much larger clone; a read error is likely, and the protein shown is translated from the DNA. The rearrangement joins TRDV1 to TRDJ1; D is perhaps TRDD2 (6 bases). TCRdb supplies no J gene; here it was assigned by aligning the nucleotide sequence to germline. This CDR3 has 22 amino acids. Per the germline V gene, CDR1 is TSWWSYY and CDR2 is QGS. The CDR3 nucleotides are TGTGCTCTTGGGGACGCCCCTTCTTCCTTAATCCACCTGATCCAGTACACCGCTAAACTCATCTTT. Its translation: CALGDAPSSLIHLIQYTAKLIF.

With regard to this clone: The amino acid sequence in TCRdb belongs to a much larger clone and departs from this DNA's translation at residue 4, likely a sequencing read error; the sequence shown is translated from the DNA. The chain is built from TRDV3 and TRDJ1; 7 bases agree with TRDD3. This CDR3 comprises 15 residues. V was pared by 4 bases and J by 0 bases, with 11 bases of the junction left unmatched. Germline V gene data show CDR1 as TVYSNPD and CDR2 as GDNSRS (reference sequence). CDR3: CASSLGIVDTDKLIF. In DNA form, the CDR3 reads TGTGCCTCTTCACTGGGGATAGTGGACACCGATAAACTCATCTTT.

This clone has more than one count but fewer than ten. This likely reflects a read error, since a far larger clone is one base away. Distinct nucleotide sequences in the sample also encode this CDR3. The gene calls are TRDV3 and TRDJ1, with no clear D. The J gene was not available in TCRdb and was assigned here by matching the DNA to germline segments. This CDR3 has 21 amino acids. Germline V gene data show CDR1 as TVYSNPD and CDR2 as GDNSRS (reference sequence). CDR3 loop: CAFTTVPYGSPYHANTDKLIF. CDR3 nucleotides: TGTGCCTTCACTACTGTACCTTACGGCAGCCCGTATCATGCTAACACCGACAAACTCATCTTT.

This clone was recorded a few times. The protein given by TCRdb reflects a much larger clone and differs at residue 10 from this DNA's translation, likely from a read error; the protein shown is the DNA's translation. V gene TRDV1 combines with J gene TRDJ2, with TRDD3 as a possible D gene (6 bases). This CDR3 region has 21 residues. V lost 9 bases, J lost 1 base, and 33 bases lay in between. CDR1 and CDR2 from the germline V gene are TSWWSYY and QGS. The CDR3 bases are TGTGCTCTCACCCTATTTTCCCAACTCCGGGGATTTGCAAATTTGACAGCACAACTCTTCTTT. Protein product: CALTLFSQLRGFANLTAQLFF.

Concerning this clone itself: TCRdb attributes to this sequence the protein of a much larger clone, which differs from the DNA translation at residue 9; a read error is likely, and the protein displayed is translated from the DNA. The chain employs TRDV1 and TRDJ1, with a weak D call TRDD3 (6 bases). TCRdb supplies no J gene; here it was assigned by aligning the nucleotide sequence to germline. There are 21 residues in the CDR3. CDR1 and CDR2 from the germline V gene are TSWWSYY and QGS. Trimming stripped 0 bases from V and 7 bases from J, with 33 bases between. CDR3 bases: TGTGCTCTTGGGGAACTCCCCACCCTCCTAATCACTTTCTGGGGAAACGGTAAACTCATCTTT. It encodes CALGELPTLLITFWGNGKLIF.

This clone occurred a few times. A far bigger clonotype differs at one base, so this is likely a read error. Other nucleotide sequences from this sample produce the same CDR3. This rearrangement joins TRDV3 to TRDJ1; D perhaps matches TRDD3 (8 bases). The J gene is absent in TCRdb and was assigned here via DNA matching to germline. The CDR3 contains 21 residues. Germline V gene data show CDR1 as TVYSNPD and CDR2 as GDNSRS (reference sequence). The CDR3 nucleotides are TGTGCCTTTAGCTCCCCTTTCATTCCTACGAGGGGATACAGCTACACCGACAAACTCATCTTT. Its translation: CAFSSPFIPTRGYSYTDKLIF.

This clone has a count of ten or more. J is TRDJ1 and V is TRDV1; D unclear. V was clipped by 0 bases and J by 0 bases, with 26 bases between them. The germline CDR1 and CDR2 sequences are TSWWSYY and QGS. CDR3 length: 21 amino acids. CDR3 DNA: TGTGCTCTTGGGGAACTAAGGTCTGGCCCAATCGGCTTACCGTACACCGATAAACTCATCTTT. It encodes CALGELRSGPIGLPYTDKLIF.

As concerns this clone: Translating this DNA gives a protein that differs at residue 7 from the TCRdb one, which belongs to a much larger clone; a read error is likely, and the protein shown is this translation. The V call is TRDV1, the J call TRDJ1, with TRDD3 matching 12 bases. Since TCRdb gives no J gene, matching the DNA to germline was used here to assign it. Germline CDR1 TSWWSYY, CDR2 QGS. Trimming took 0 bases from V and 3 from J; bases not matched to a gene: 14. The length of the CDR3 is 20 residues. The CDR3 here is CALGELCPYWGIPRADKLIF. CDR3 DNA sequence: TGTGCTCTTGGGGAACTATGTCCTTACTGGGGGATACCTCGAGCCGATAAACTCATCTTT.

This clone was seen repeatedly, ten times or more. This DNA translates differently at residue 9 from the TCRdb protein, which is that of a much larger clone; a read error is likely, and the protein shown is the DNA's own translation. The rearrangement uses TRDV3 and TRDJ1; 10 bases are a match to TRDD3. TCRdb offers no J gene call, so here the DNA was matched to germline to obtain one. CDR1 and CDR2 from the germline V gene are TVYSNPD and GDNSRS (reference sequence). This CDR3 region has 21 residues. Unmatched junction bases numbered 27, after V lost 3 bases and J lost 2 bases. The CDR3, as DNA: TGTGCCTTAGCTTGGCCTTCCTCCCTGTACTGGGGGATCCTTCCTACCGATAAACTCATCTTT. This translates into CALAWPSSLYWGILPTDKLIF.

With respect to this clone: A read error is the likely source, as a far larger clone sits one nucleotide away. The same CDR3 also results from other DNA sequences found in this sample. This chain connects TRDV1 to TRDJ1, with 13 bases identical to TRDD3. In the absence of a J gene in TCRdb, the DNA was matched to germline to assign it here. The CDR3 contains 21 residues. Germline CDR1 is TSWWSYY and CDR2 is QGS. CDR3 nucleotides: TGCGCTCTTGGGAACCTGCCGGAGACTGGGGGATACGAGGGGTACACCGATAAACTCATCTTT. This gives the protein CALGNLPETGGYEGYTDKLIF.